This paragraph covers one TCR beta chain sequence. Its matching antigen is unknown. Method: immunoSEQ multiplex PCR; TCRdb's copy keeps in-frame clones and lacks some. The data show 75,000 or so clones, approximately 84% seen once. This sample was included in a study of neoadjuvant anti-PD-1 for oral cavity cancer. On the study more broadly: Around day 43, patients without progression received a fourth nivolumab dose before surgery.

This CDR3 comprises 14 residues. V gave up 5 bases and J gave up 4 bases, with 12 bases separating them. Germline assignment: CDR1 MNHEY and CDR2 SVGAGI. Overall study findings and caveats: Pretreatment Treg/Th17 ratio correlated inversely with post-treatment tumor clonality. Post-nivolumab, blood T cell clonality was significantly elevated in non-responders.

This TCR came from a person aged 40 to 85 with oral cavity squamous cell carcinoma. The chain couples TRBV6-5 to TRBJ1-5; D is unresolved. The sequencing used PBMCs, collected before nivolumab (anti-PD-1) treatment. The CDR3 DNA reads TGTGCCAGCAGTCATTCAGAGTTAAATCAGCCCCAGCATTTT. It is translated as CASSHSELNQPQHF.